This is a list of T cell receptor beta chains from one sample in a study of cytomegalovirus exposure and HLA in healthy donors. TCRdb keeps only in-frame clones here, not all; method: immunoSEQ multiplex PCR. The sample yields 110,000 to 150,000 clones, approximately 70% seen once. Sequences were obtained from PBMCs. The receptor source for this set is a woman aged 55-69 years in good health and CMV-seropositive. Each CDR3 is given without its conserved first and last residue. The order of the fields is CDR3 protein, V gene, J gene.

CDR3aa: ASSRGGDEQF
v_gene: TRBV6-5
j_gene: TRBJ2-1

CDR3aa: ATSTGVGNTIY
v_gene: TRBV19
j_gene: TRBJ1-3

CDR3aa: ASSSLLAGGSEQF
v_gene: TRBV6-5
j_gene: TRBJ2-1

CDR3aa: ASSPGTGRYQPQH
v_gene: TRBV19
j_gene: TRBJ1-5

CDR3aa: ASTNTGGSGELF
v_gene: TRBV7-3
j_gene: TRBJ2-2

CDR3aa: ASSERTLGEQY
v_gene: TRBV6-5
j_gene: TRBJ2-7

CDR3aa: ASSMAGSSYNEQF
v_gene: TRBV19
j_gene: TRBJ2-1

CDR3aa: ASSESGTGELF
v_gene: TRBV6-1
j_gene: TRBJ2-2

CDR3aa: ASSPEGGTEAF
v_gene: TRBV4-1
j_gene: TRBJ1-1

CDR3aa: ASTTGGAKF
v_gene: TRBV19
j_gene: TRBJ2-1

CDR3aa: ASSLSGTRSYEQY
v_gene: TRBV5-1
j_gene: TRBJ2-7

CDR3aa: GQAEGVPYEQY
v_gene: TRBV6-1
j_gene: TRBJ2-7

CDR3aa: ASSILEVRETQY
v_gene: TRBV2
j_gene: TRBJ2-5

CDR3aa: ASSYITTPGDNEKLF
v_gene: TRBV28
j_gene: TRBJ1-4

CDR3aa: ASSSTSPSYEQY
v_gene: TRBV7-2
j_gene: TRBJ2-7

CDR3aa: ASSEAISNQPQH
v_gene: TRBV6-1
j_gene: TRBJ1-5

CDR3aa: ASSLGGHTDTQY
v_gene: TRBV5-1
j_gene: TRBJ2-3

CDR3aa: ASSLAPGGEQY
v_gene: TRBV7-9
j_gene: TRBJ2-7

CDR3aa: ASSLESPTKETQY
v_gene: TRBV5-1
j_gene: TRBJ2-5

CDR3aa: ASSSWAHPADTQY
v_gene: TRBV2
j_gene: TRBJ2-3

CDR3aa: ASSLRVNTGELF
v_gene: TRBV27
j_gene: TRBJ2-2

CDR3aa: ASTYSAANEQY
v_gene: TRBV5-1
j_gene: TRBJ2-7

CDR3aa: ASSLTGPEY
v_gene: TRBV5-5
j_gene: TRBJ2-5

CDR3aa: ASSPRGPQETQY
v_gene: TRBV18
j_gene: TRBJ2-5

CDR3aa: ASSRRLNSYNEQF
v_gene: TRBV7-2
j_gene: TRBJ2-1

CDR3aa: ASSPRGSVLRGYT
v_gene: TRBV28
j_gene: TRBJ1-2

CDR3aa: ASRGGAGYGYT
v_gene: TRBV2
j_gene: TRBJ1-2

CDR3aa: ASSAQEEGETQY
v_gene: TRBV7-6
j_gene: TRBJ2-5

CDR3aa: SVESTGTPYEQY
v_gene: TRBV29-1
j_gene: TRBJ2-7

CDR3aa: ASTGRGQGEQY
v_gene: TRBV2
j_gene: -

CDR3aa: ASSRDRVGQPQH
v_gene: TRBV16
j_gene: TRBJ1-5

CDR3aa: ASSLYSTATNTEAF
v_gene: TRBV27
j_gene: TRBJ1-1

CDR3aa: ASRVAGAYNEQF
v_gene: TRBV6-1
j_gene: TRBJ2-1

CDR3aa: ASSSDRTMNTEAF
v_gene: TRBV27
j_gene: TRBJ1-1